The sequence of this T cell receptor (beta chain) was determined in a study of shared clonotypes between healthy human individuals. This CDR3 contains 14 residues. J gave up 4 bases and V 6 bases, and 7 bases lay outside the gene matches. Germline V gives CDR1 MDHEN, CDR2 SYDVKM. Study-level findings and limits: Among the subsets, naive ones generally showed larger estimated richness than memory ones.

TCRdb keeps only in-frame clones here, not all; method: immunoSEQ multiplex PCR. In the table there are about 610,000 clones, roughly 97% of which are singletons. As for this clone: The antigen remains undetermined.

The TCR sequence derives from a woman aged 25 to 39 in good health. The V call is TRBV28, the J call TRBJ2-7; 9 bases are shared with TRBD2. Material: naive CD4+ T cells sorted from blood. The subset: CD45RA+ positively selected. The chain's CDR3 is CASRVAGARYEQYF. Written as DNA, the CDR3 is TGTGCCAGCAGGGTAGCGGGAGCTCGGTACGAGCAGTACTTC.